Listed below are T cell receptor beta chains from one sample, sequenced in a study of blood T cell repertoires in COVID-19. Data came from immunoSEQ multiplex PCR; TCRdb stores just in-frame clones and leaves some out. Of 150,000 to 200,000 clones listed, roughly 84% were seen once; the top ten hold 9.8%. The source material was peripheral blood. The receptors shown here come from a woman older than 75 with acute or convalescent COVID-19. Both conserved end residues are part of each CDR3. A D gene is named only where the DNA matches it firmly. Size values are once, few and many counts, or a class for expanded clones, and some rows have none.

V gene: TRBV6-5
J gene: TRBJ2-3
CDR3 length: 14
D gene: -
clone size: -
CDR3 protein: CASSYRQGGDTQYF
CDR3 DNA: TGTGCCAGCAGTTACCGGCAGGGAGGAGATACGCAGTATTTT

V gene: TRBV7-2
J gene: TRBJ2-7
CDR3 length: 15
D gene: TRBD2
clone size: few
CDR3 protein: CASSLSSGKRDEQYF
CDR3 DNA: TGTGCCAGCAGCCTTTCTAGCGGGAAACGGGACGAGCAGTACTTC

V gene: TRBV5-6
J gene: TRBJ1-1
CDR3 length: 14
D gene: -
clone size: once
CDR3 protein: CASSPRGVNTEAFF
CDR3 DNA: TGTGCCAGCAGCCCCAGGGGAGTTAACACTGAAGCTTTCTTT

V gene: TRBV12-2
J gene: TRBJ1-5
CDR3 length: 17
D gene: -
clone size: -
CDR3 protein: CASRLGSQGAGNQPQHF
CDR3 DNA: TGTGCAAGTCGCTTAGGTTCTCAGGGGGCGGGCAATCAGCCCCAGCATTTT

V gene: TRBV6-5
J gene: TRBJ1-4
CDR3 length: 16
D gene: -
clone size: -
CDR3 protein: CASSYSGLLRGEKLFF
CDR3 DNA: TGTGCCAGCAGTTACTCCGGCCTACTGAGGGGGGAAAAACTGTTTTTT

V gene: TRBV4-3
J gene: TRBJ1-4
CDR3 length: 13
D gene: -
clone size: -
CDR3 protein: CASSRQGNEKLFF
CDR3 DNA: TGCGCCAGCAGCCGTCAGGGAAATGAAAAACTGTTTTTT

V gene: TRBV7-8
J gene: TRBJ1-5
CDR3 length: 14
D gene: TRBD1
clone size: -
CDR3 protein: CASSLGTGGSPQHF
CDR3 DNA: TGTGCCAGCAGCTTAGGGACAGGGGGGTCCCCCCAGCATTTT

V gene: TRBV6-1
J gene: TRBJ1-5
CDR3 length: 16
D gene: -
clone size: -
CDR3 protein: CASSESDSRGNQPQHF
CDR3 DNA: TGTGCCAGCAGTGAAAGCGATTCGAGGGGCAATCAGCCCCAGCATTTT

V gene: TRBV19
J gene: TRBJ2-3
CDR3 length: 16
D gene: TRBD2
clone size: once
CDR3 protein: CASSPWTSGRVNTQYF
CDR3 DNA: TGTGCCAGTAGTCCCTGGACTAGCGGGAGAGTGAATACGCAGTATTTT

V gene: TRBV24-1
J gene: TRBJ1-2
CDR3 length: 15
D gene: TRBD1
clone size: once
CDR3 protein: CATSDWDRGLESYTF
CDR3 DNA: TGTGCCACCAGTGATTGGGACAGGGGGCTCGAAAGCTACACCTTC

V gene: TRBV6-5
J gene: TRBJ1-5
CDR3 length: 14
D gene: TRBD1
clone size: -
CDR3 protein: CASVQGGGNQPQHF
CDR3 DNA: TGTGCCAGCGTACAGGGGGGAGGCAATCAGCCCCAGCATTTT

V gene: TRBV4-1
J gene: TRBJ2-3
CDR3 length: 13
D gene: TRBD2
clone size: -
CDR3 protein: CASSQTGGDTQYF
CDR3 DNA: TGCGCCAGCAGCCAAACCGGGGGGGATACGCAGTATTTT

V gene: TRBV3-1/TRBV3-2
J gene: TRBJ1-4
CDR3 length: 15
D gene: -
clone size: -
CDR3 protein: CASSHDIRSNEKLFF
CDR3 DNA: TGTGCCAGCAGCCATGATATCAGGTCTAATGAAAAACTGTTTTTT

V gene: TRBV14
J gene: TRBJ1-1
CDR3 length: 18
D gene: -
clone size: -
CDR3 protein: CASSQEILMGAVNTEAFF
CDR3 DNA: TGTGCCAGCAGCCAAGAAATCTTGATGGGGGCAGTGAACACTGAAGCTTTCTTT

V gene: TRBV11-2
J gene: TRBJ2-5
CDR3 length: 16
D gene: TRBD2
clone size: -
CDR3 protein: CASSLEAGAQGETQYF
CDR3 DNA: TGTGCCAGCAGCTTAGAAGCGGGAGCCCAGGGGGAGACCCAGTACTTC

V gene: TRBV7-8
J gene: TRBJ2-1
CDR3 length: 16
D gene: TRBD2
clone size: -
CDR3 protein: CASSLARLAGLGEQFF
CDR3 DNA: TGTGCCAGCAGCTTAGCGAGGCTAGCGGGGCTTGGGGAGCAGTTCTTC

V gene: TRBV5-6
J gene: TRBJ2-1
CDR3 length: 15
D gene: -
clone size: -
CDR3 protein: CASSLPSGSYNEQFF
CDR3 DNA: TGTGCCAGCAGCTTGCCCAGCGGCTCCTACAATGAGCAGTTCTTC

V gene: TRBV27
J gene: TRBJ2-1
CDR3 length: 16
D gene: TRBD2
clone size: -
CDR3 protein: CASSRVGGSSYNEQFF
CDR3 DNA: TGTGCCAGCAGTAGGGTGGGCGGGAGCTCCTACAATGAGCAGTTCTTC

V gene: TRBV5-4
J gene: TRBJ2-1
CDR3 length: 14
D gene: TRBD1
clone size: -
CDR3 protein: CASSFDRGANEQFF
CDR3 DNA: TGTGCCAGCAGCTTTGACAGGGGGGCGAATGAGCAGTTCTTC

V gene: TRBV5-1
J gene: TRBJ2-4
CDR3 length: 13
D gene: -
clone size: once
CDR3 protein: CASSEGDDNIQYF
CDR3 DNA: TGCGCCAGCAGCGAGGGGGACGACAACATTCAGTACTTC

V gene: TRBV3-1/TRBV3-2
J gene: TRBJ1-2
CDR3 length: 16
D gene: -
clone size: -
CDR3 protein: CASSQGDLGGFYGYTF
CDR3 DNA: TGTGCCAGCAGCCAAGGGGATTTGGGAGGGTTCTATGGCTACACCTTC

V gene: TRBV12-3/TRBV12-4
J gene: TRBJ1-2
CDR3 length: 12
D gene: -
clone size: -
CDR3 protein: CASSLALLGYTF
CDR3 DNA: TGTGCCAGCAGTTTAGCGCTATTGGGCTACACCTTC

V gene: TRBV24-1
J gene: TRBJ2-5
CDR3 length: 17
D gene: TRBD2
clone size: -
CDR3 protein: CATSDTSRGGTQETQYF
CDR3 DNA: TGTGCCACCAGTGACACAAGCCGCGGGGGGACCCAAGAGACCCAGTACTTC

V gene: TRBV30
J gene: TRBJ1-2
CDR3 length: 11
D gene: -
clone size: -
CDR3 protein: CAWSPYYGYTF
CDR3 DNA: TGTGCCTGGAGTCCGTACTATGGCTACACCTTC

V gene: TRBV2
J gene: TRBJ2-5
CDR3 length: 12
D gene: -
clone size: once
CDR3 protein: CASSDNQETQYF
CDR3 DNA: TGTGCCAGCAGTGACAACCAAGAGACCCAGTACTTC

V gene: TRBV4-3
J gene: TRBJ1-2
CDR3 length: 15
D gene: -
clone size: -
CDR3 protein: CASSQTTGQNYGYTF
CDR3 DNA: TGCGCCAGCAGCCAAACGACAGGACAAAACTATGGCTACACCTTC

V gene: TRBV4-1
J gene: TRBJ2-3
CDR3 length: 16
D gene: TRBD2
clone size: -
CDR3 protein: CASSQEIAGNTDTQYF
CDR3 DNA: TGCGCCAGCAGCCAAGAAATAGCGGGGAACACAGATACGCAGTATTTT